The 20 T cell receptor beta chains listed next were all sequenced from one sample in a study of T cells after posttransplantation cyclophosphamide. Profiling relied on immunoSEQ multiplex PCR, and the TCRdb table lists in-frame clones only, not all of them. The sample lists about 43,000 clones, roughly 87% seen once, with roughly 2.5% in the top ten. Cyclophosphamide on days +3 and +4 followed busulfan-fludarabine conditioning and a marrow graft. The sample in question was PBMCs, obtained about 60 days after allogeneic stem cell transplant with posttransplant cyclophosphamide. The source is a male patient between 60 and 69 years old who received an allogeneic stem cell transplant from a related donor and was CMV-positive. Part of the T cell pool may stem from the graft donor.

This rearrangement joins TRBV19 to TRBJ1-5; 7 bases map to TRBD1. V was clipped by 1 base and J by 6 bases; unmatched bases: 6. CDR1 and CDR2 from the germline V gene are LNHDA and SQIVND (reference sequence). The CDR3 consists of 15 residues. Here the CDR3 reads CASSIGQGRGQPQHF. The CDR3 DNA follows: TGTGCCAGTAGTATAGGACAGGGTAGGGGTCAGCCCCAGCATTTT.

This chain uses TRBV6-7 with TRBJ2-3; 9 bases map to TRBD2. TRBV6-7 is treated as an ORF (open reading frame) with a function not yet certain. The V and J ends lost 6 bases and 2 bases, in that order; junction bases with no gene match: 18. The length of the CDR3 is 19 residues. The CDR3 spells CASSSGKASGESDTDTQYF. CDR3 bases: TGTGCCAGCAGCTCCGGGAAGGCTAGCGGGGAGAGTGACACAGATACGCAGTATTTT.

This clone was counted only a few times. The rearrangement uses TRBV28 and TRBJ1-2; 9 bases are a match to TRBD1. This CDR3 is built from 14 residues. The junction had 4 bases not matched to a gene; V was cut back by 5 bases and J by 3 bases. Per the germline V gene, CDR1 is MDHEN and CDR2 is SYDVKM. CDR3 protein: CASSTTGGDYGYTF. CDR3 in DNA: TGTGCCAGCAGTACCACAGGGGGCGACTATGGCTACACCTTC.

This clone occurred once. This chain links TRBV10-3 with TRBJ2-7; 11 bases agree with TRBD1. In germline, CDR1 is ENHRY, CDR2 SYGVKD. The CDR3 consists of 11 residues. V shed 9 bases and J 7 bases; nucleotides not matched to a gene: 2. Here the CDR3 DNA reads TGTGCCATGGACAGGGGGCAAGAGCAGTACGTC. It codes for CAMDRGQEQYV.

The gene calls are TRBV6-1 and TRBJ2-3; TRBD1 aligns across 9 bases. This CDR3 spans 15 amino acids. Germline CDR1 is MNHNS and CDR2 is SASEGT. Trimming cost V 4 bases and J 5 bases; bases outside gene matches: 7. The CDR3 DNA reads TGTGCCAGCAGTGTGAGGGACAGGGTGGGAGATACGCAGTATTTT. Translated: CASSVRDRVGDTQYF.

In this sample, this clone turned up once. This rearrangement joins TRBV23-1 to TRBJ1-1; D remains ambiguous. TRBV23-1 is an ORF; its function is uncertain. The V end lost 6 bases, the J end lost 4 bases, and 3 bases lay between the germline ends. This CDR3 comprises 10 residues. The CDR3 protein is CASRRTEAFF. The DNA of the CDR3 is TGCGCCAGCAGGCGCACTGAAGCTTTCTTT.

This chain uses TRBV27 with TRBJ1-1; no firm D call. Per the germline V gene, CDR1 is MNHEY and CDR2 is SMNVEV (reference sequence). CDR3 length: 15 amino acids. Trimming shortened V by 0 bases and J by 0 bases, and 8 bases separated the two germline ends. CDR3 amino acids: CASSLSSQLNTEAFF. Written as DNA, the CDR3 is TGTGCCAGCAGTTTATCGTCGCAGTTGAACACTGAAGCTTTCTTT.

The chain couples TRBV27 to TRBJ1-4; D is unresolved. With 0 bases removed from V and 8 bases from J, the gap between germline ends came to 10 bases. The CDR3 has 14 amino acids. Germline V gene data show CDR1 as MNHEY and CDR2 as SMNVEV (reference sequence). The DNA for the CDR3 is TGTGCCAGCAGTTTATCTTGGGTCGGGGAAAAACTGTTTTTT. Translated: CASSLSWVGEKLFF.

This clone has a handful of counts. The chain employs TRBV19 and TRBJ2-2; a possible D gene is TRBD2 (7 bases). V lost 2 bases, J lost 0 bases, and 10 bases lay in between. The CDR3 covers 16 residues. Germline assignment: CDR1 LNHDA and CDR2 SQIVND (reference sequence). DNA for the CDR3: TGTGCCAGTAGTATAAGGGGGGGCTCGAACACCGGGGAGCTGTTTTTT. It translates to CASSIRGGSNTGELFF.

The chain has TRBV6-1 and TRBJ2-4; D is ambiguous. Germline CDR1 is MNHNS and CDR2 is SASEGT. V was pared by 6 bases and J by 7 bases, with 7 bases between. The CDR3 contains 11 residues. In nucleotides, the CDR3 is TGTGCCAGCAGGACTTGGAACATTCAGTACTTC. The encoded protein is CASRTWNIQYF.

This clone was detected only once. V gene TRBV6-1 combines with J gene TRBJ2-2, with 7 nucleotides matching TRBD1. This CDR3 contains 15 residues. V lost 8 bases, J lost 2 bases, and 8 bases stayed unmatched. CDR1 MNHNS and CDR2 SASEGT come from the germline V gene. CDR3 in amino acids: CASCPGQSNTGELFF. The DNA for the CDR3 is TGTGCCAGCTGTCCGGGACAGAGCAACACCGGGGAGCTGTTTTTT.

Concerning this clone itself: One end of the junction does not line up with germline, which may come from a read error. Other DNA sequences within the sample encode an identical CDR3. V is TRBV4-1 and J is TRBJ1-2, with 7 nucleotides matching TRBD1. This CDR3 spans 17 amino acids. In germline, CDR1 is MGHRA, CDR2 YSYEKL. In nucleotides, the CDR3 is TGCGCCAGTAGCCATACCGGGAGGGGGCCCACTTTCGGTGGCTACACCTTC. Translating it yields CASSHTGRGPTFGGYTF.

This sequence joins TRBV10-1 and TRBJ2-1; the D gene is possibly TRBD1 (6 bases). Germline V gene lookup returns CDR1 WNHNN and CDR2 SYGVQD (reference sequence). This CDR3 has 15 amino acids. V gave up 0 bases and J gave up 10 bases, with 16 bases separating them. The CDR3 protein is CASSESFGLRGEQFF. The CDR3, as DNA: TGCGCCAGCAGTGAGTCGTTTGGGCTAAGGGGGGAGCAGTTCTTC.

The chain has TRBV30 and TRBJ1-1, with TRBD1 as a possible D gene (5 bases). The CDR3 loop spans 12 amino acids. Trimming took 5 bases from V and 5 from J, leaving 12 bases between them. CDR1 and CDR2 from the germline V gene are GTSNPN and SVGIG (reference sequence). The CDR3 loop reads CAWRRGETEAFF. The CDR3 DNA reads TGTGCCTGGCGACGGGGGGAGACTGAAGCTTTCTTT.

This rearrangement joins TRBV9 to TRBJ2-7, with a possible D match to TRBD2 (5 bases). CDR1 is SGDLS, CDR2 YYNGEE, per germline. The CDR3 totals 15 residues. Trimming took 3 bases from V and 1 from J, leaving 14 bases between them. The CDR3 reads CASSGWTGRSYEQYV. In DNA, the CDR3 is TGTGCCAGCAGCGGGTGGACTGGACGATCCTACGAGCAGTACGTC.

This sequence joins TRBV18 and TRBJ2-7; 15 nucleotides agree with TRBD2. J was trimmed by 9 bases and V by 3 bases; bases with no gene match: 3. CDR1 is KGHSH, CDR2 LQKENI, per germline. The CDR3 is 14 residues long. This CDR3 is CASSPGLAGGRQYV. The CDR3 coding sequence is TGTGCCAGCTCACCGGGACTAGCGGGGGGTCGGCAGTACGTC.

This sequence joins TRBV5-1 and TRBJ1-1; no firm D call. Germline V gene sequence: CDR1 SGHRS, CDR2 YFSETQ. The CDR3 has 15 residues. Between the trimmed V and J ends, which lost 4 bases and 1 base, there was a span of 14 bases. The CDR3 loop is CASSLSSVANTEAFF. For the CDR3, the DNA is TGCGCCAGCAGCCTGTCCTCAGTCGCGAACACTGAAGCTTTCTTT.

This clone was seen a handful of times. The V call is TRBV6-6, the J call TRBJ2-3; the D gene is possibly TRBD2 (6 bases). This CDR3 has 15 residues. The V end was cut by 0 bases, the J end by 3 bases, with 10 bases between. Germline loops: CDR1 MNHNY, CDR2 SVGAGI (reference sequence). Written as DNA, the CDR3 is TGTGCCAGCAGTTACTCTGCGGGGAGTACAGATACGCAGTATTTT. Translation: CASSYSAGSTDTQYF.

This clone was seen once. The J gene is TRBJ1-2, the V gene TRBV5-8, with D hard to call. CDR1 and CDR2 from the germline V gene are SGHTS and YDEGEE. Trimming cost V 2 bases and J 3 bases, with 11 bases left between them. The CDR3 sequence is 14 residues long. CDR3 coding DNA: TGTGCCAGCAGCTTAGGATCCGGGGACTATGGCTACACCTTC. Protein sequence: CASSLGSGDYGYTF.

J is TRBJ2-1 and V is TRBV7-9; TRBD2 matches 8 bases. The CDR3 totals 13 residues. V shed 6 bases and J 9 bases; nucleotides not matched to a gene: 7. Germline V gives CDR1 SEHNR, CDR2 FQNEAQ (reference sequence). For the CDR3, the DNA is TGTGCCAGCAGACCGCGGGGGGTCGGTGAGCAGTTCTTC. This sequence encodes CASRPRGVGEQFF.